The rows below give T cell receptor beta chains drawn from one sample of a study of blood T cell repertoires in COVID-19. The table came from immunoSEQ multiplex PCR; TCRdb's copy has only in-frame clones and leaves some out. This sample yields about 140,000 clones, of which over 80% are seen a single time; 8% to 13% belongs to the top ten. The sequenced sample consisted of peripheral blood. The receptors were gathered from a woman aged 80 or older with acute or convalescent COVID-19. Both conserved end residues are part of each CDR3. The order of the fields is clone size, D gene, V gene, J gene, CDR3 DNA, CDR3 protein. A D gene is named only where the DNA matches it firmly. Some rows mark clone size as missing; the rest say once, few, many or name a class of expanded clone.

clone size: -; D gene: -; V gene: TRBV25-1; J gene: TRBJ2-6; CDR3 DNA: TGTGCCAGCAGTCCGGGACTGCCCTACTCTGGGGCCAACGTCCTGACTTTC; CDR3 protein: CASSPGLPYSGANVLTF
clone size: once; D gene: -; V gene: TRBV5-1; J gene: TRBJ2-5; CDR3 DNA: TGCGCCAGCAGCTTGGGGACACACCAAGAGACCCAGTACTTC; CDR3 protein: CASSLGTHQETQYF
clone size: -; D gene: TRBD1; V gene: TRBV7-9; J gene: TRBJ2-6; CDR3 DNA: TGTGCCAGCAGCTTAGAGGGGGCTCTGGGGGCCAACGTCCTGACTTTC; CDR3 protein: CASSLEGALGANVLTF
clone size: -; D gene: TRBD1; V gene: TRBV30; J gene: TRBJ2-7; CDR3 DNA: TGTGCCTGGAGTCGGGACAGGGGGCTCTACGAGCAGTACTTC; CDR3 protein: CAWSRDRGLYEQYF
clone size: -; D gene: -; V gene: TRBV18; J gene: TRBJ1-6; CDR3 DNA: TGTGCCAGCTCACCGTCGGGTAAGGATTCACCCCTCCACTTT; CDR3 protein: CASSPSGKDSPLHF
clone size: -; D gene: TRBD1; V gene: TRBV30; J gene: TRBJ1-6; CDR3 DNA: TGTGCCTGGGTCGGAGGGGGCGCTCAGGGGTCACCCCTCCACTTT; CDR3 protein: CAWVGGGAQGSPLHF
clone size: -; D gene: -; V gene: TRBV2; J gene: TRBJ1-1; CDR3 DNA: TGTGCCAGCAGTGAATCAGGGAACACTGAAGCTTTCTTT; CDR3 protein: CASSESGNTEAFF
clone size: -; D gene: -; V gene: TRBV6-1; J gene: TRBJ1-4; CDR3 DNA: TGTGCCAGCAGTGAACAACAACAGGTATATGAAAAACTGTTTTTT; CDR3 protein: CASSEQQQVYEKLFF
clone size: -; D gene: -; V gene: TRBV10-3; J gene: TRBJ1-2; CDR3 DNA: TGTGCCATCAGTGAAGACGGACAGCACCTCTTC; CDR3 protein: CAISEDGQHLF
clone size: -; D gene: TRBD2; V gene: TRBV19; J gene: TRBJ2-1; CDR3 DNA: TGTGCCAGTAGTTCCGCATGGCGGGGGGACCACAATGAGCAGTTCTTC; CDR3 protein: CASSSAWRGDHNEQFF
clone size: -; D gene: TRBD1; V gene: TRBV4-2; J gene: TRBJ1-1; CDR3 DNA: TGTGCCAGCAGGCGAGAGACAGGGATGAGCACTGAAGCTTTCTTT; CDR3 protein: CASRRETGMSTEAFF
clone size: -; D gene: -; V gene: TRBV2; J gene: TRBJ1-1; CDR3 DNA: TGTGCCAGCAGTGGTCCGGGGGGTGAAGCTTTCTTT; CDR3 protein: CASSGPGGEAFF
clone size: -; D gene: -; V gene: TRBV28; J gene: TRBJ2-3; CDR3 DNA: TGTGCCAGCAGTTCAACAGGCTCTCGGGGCACAGATACGCAGTATTTT; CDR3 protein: CASSSTGSRGTDTQYF
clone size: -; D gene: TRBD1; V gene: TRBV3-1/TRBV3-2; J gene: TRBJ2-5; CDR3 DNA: TGTGCCAGCAGCCAACCGACAGGGAAGCAAGAGACCCAGTACTTC; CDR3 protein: CASSQPTGKQETQYF
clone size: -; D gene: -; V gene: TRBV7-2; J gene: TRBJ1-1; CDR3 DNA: TGTGCCAGCAGCTTAGTCACGGGGATGAACACTGAAGCTTTCTTT; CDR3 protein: CASSLVTGMNTEAFF
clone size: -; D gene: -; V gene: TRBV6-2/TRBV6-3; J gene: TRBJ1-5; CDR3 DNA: TGTGCCAGCAGTTTAAAGCGCGCGGGGATTCCCCAGCATTTT; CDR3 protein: CASSLKRAGIPQHF
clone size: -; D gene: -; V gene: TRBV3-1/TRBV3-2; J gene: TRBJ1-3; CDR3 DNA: TGTGCCTCAGGGTTAAGAGCTGGAAACACCATATATTTT; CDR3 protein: CASGLRAGNTIYF
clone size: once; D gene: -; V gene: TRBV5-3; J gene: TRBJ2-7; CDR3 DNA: TGTGCCAGAAGCCTACAGCAGGACTACGAGCAGTACTTC; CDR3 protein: CARSLQQDYEQYF
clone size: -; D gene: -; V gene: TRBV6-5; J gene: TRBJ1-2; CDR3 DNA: TGTGCCAGCAGGGAGGTGGGCCAACACTATGGCTACACCTTC; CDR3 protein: CASREVGQHYGYTF
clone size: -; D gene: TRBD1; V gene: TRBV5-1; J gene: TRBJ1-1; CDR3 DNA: TGCGCCAGCAGCTCGGGGACAGGGAAGGGGAACACTGAAGCTTTCTTT; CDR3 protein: CASSSGTGKGNTEAFF
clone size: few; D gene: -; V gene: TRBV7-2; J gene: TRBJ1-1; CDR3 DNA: TGTGCCAGCAGCGCCACAGGGACCACTGAAGCTTTCTTT; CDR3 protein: CASSATGTTEAFF
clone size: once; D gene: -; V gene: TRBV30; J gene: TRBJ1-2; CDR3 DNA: TGTGCCTGGAGTTCTCGGGGGGGGTACAACTATGGCTACACCTTC; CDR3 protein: CAWSSRGGYNYGYTF